This TCR beta chain was sequenced for a study of graft-versus-host responses after intestinal transplantation. For the study at large: Recipients uniformly received anti-thymocyte globulin induction, followed by tacrolimus and steroids for two to four years. Study results and caveats: Within the allografts of patients who had graft-donor T cell macrochimerism, graft-versus-host to host-versus-graft clonal ratios were high. Researchers found GvH clones in recipient marrow, and some showed up first in ileum or blood.

The data were produced by immunoSEQ multiplex PCR, yet TCRdb's version contains in-frame clones alone and is incomplete. The sample has approximately 120,000 clones; approximately 94% are singletons. A remark on this clone: Its antigen is unknown.

The CDR3 runs 15 residues. The V gene lost 0 bases and the J gene lost 3 bases, with 12 bases spanning the gap. The germline CDR1 and CDR2 sequences are SGHKS and YYEKEE (reference sequence). The chain employs TRBV5-5 and TRBJ1-2, with no clear D. The material sequenced was unstimulated CD4+ T cells sorted from spleen or lymph node cells, taken before intestinal transplant. The sequence was collected from a human donor who received an intestinal transplant. CDR3 sequence (DNA): TGTGCCAGCAGCTTGGCAGACTCTTCGGACTATGGCTACACCTTC. It encodes CASSLADSSDYGYTF.